Listed here are 24 T cell receptor beta chains from one sample, sequenced in a study of shared T cell receptors in the human thymus (dated by TCRdb to the early 2020s). The method was the immunoSEQ multiplex PCR assay. Held by TCRdb, this immuneACCESS table contains in-frame sequences only and omits some clones. Under half of the omission traces to an unresolved V gene where checked; the cause of the rest is unknown. This sample is represented by some 640,000 clones; approximately 89% of them were singletons. Of the sample, roughly 0.0089% is held by the ten largest clones. The sample was also reused in another study, on human thymus T cells.

The specimen was thymocytes. Every receptor here comes from a boy under two years old with a congenital heart defect. Donor details come from another sample of the same person, matched by shared clones.

This chain uses TRBV27 with TRBJ2-7, with 7 bases that match TRBD1. V lost 0 bases to trimming and J lost 2 bases; unmatched junction nucleotides: 4. The CDR3 covers 15 residues. CDR1 is MNHEY and CDR2 is SMNVEV in the germline V gene (reference sequence). CDR3 loop: CASSLSWDRAYEQYF. DNA for the CDR3: TGTGCCAGCAGTTTATCATGGGACAGAGCCTACGAGCAGTACTTC.

The chain recombines TRBV2 with TRBJ1-2; 7 bases align to TRBD1. Germline CDR1 and CDR2: SNHLY and FYNNEI. The length of the CDR3 is 14 residues. V was clipped by 10 bases and J by 8 bases; unmatched bases: 16. This CDR3 is CATDIRTGHSGYTF. CDR3 DNA sequence: TGTGCCACAGACATACGGACAGGCCATAGCGGCTACACCTTC.

A few counts support this clone. The chain couples TRBV4-1 to TRBJ2-7, with TRBD2 identical over 13 bases. Germline V gene lookup returns CDR1 MGHRA and CDR2 YSYEKL. This CDR3 has 16 amino acids. Trimming cost V 2 bases and J 4 bases; bases outside gene matches: 5. The CDR3 DNA sequence: TGCGCCAGCAGCCAATTGGGGACTAGCGGGATTTACGAGCAGTACTTC. Residues: CASSQLGTSGIYEQYF.

This sequence joins TRBV7-2 and TRBJ1-3; TRBD1 might be the D (5 bases). The germline gives CDR1 SGHTA, CDR2 FQGNSA. This CDR3 contains 16 residues. Deletions cut 5 bases from V and 3 bases from J, with 17 bases between. This CDR3 is CASSPDEGLYGNTIYF. DNA of the CDR3: TGTGCCAGCAGCCCGGATGAGGGACTCTATGGAAACACCATATATTTT.

The chain couples TRBV6-1 to TRBJ1-4; no firm D call. V lost 8 bases and J lost 3, with 13 bases in between. Per the germline V gene, CDR1 is MNHNS and CDR2 is SASEGT. This CDR3 has 14 amino acids. The CDR3 DNA reads TGTGCCAGCGGAGGAGGGAGGTCTAATGAAAAACTGTTTTTT. The encoded protein is CASGGGRSNEKLFF.

The gene calls are TRBV10-2 and TRBJ2-1; 9 bases are a match to TRBD1. This CDR3 spans 13 amino acids. CDR1 and CDR2 from the germline V gene are WSHSY and SAAADI. The trim removed 7 bases at V and 7 bases at J, leaving 5 bases unmatched. The CDR3 DNA sequence: TGCGCCAGCACCCCGGACAGGGGAAATGAGCAGTTCTTC. It is translated as CASTPDRGNEQFF.

This chain's CDR3 is CASSLSGTGPGDTEAFF. The CDR3 DNA reads as TGTGCCAGCAGTTTATCCGGGACAGGTCCCGGGGACACTGAAGCTTTCTTT. The chain recombines TRBV27 with TRBJ1-1; TRBD1 agrees at 8 bases. The CDR3 runs 17 residues. Germline V CDR1 and CDR2: MNHEY, SMNVEV (reference sequence). Trimming at V came to 0 bases and at J to 3 bases, leaving 9 bases not matched to a gene.

The rearrangement uses TRBV28 and TRBJ1-5; the match to TRBD1 covers 7 bases. Germline CDR1 MDHEN, CDR2 SYDVKM. This CDR3 is built from 14 residues. With 5 bases clipped from V and 4 bases from J, the junction kept 5 bases outside the gene matches. In DNA, the CDR3 is TGTGCCAGCAGTCGGGACAGCCTTAATCAGCCCCAGCATTTT. Amino acid sequence: CASSRDSLNQPQHF. Together with reference TRBV28 and TRBJ1-5, the CDR3 gives the full variable domain: DVKVTQSSRYLVKRTGEKVFLECVQDMDHENMFWYRQDPGLGLRLIYFSYDVKMKEKGDIPEGYSVSREKKERFSLILESASTNQTSMYLCASSRDSLNQPQHFGDGTRLSIL.

There are a few counts of this clone. The gene calls are TRBV7-2 and TRBJ2-2; D perhaps matches TRBD2 (6 bases). Germline CDR1 SGHTA, CDR2 FQGNSA. V was clipped by 5 bases and J by 1 base, with 14 bases between them. The CDR3 consists of 16 residues. The CDR3 nucleotides read TGTGCCAGCAGCGGAGGGACGGCGGAGAACACCGGGGAGCTGTTTTTT. It encodes CASSGGTAENTGELFF.

This chain joins TRBV4-2 and TRBJ1-2, with a possible D match to TRBD1 (5 bases). This CDR3 region has 14 residues. Germline assignment: CDR1 LGHNA and CDR2 YNFKEQ. Trimming pared 1 base from V and 6 bases from J, leaving 12 bases between. The CDR3 nucleotides read TGTGCCAGCAGCCAAGGGAACAGGAATAATGGCTACACCTTC. Residues: CASSQGNRNNGYTF.

This chain uses TRBV4-3 with TRBJ2-3, with TRBD2 as a possible D gene (5 bases). V was pared by 4 bases and J by 3 bases, with 14 bases between. Germline V gene sequence: CDR1 LGHNA, CDR2 YSLEER. There are 15 residues in the CDR3. The CDR3 DNA sequence: TGCGCCAGCAGCCCGAATCCTCGGGGAACAGATACGCAGTATTTT. Its translation: CASSPNPRGTDTQYF.

The chain is built from TRBV10-3 and TRBJ2-5; unclear D gene. The germline CDR1 and CDR2 sequences are ENHRY and SYGVKD. CDR3 length equals 13 residues. Trimming shortened V by 8 bases and J by 0 bases, and 10 bases separated the two germline ends. The CDR3 DNA reads TGTGCCATCCTCGCCAGCGACCAAGAGACCCAGTACTTC. Translating it yields CAILASDQETQYF.

The rearrangement joins TRBV4-2 to TRBJ2-3, with 11 bases identical to TRBD2. CDR1 is LGHNA and CDR2 is YNFKEQ in the germline V gene. The CDR3 runs to 16 residues. V lost 4 bases, J lost 4 bases, and 7 bases stayed unmatched. CDR3 sequence: CASSPPGTSGADTQYF. CDR3 DNA: TGTGCCAGCAGCCCTCCCGGGACTAGCGGCGCAGATACGCAGTATTTT.

V gene TRBV30 combines with J gene TRBJ2-3; TRBD2 matches 7 bases. CDR1 and CDR2 (germline): GTSNPN, SVGIG (reference sequence). V gave up 5 bases and J gave up 3 bases; unmatched junction bases: 5. The CDR3 is made up of 13 amino acids. The CDR3 DNA is TGTGCCTGGGAGAAGCGGGGTACAGATACGCAGTATTTT. Protein product: CAWEKRGTDTQYF. Looking up the rest from reference TRBV30 and TRBJ2-3 gives the full variable domain: SQTIHQWPATLVQPVGSPLSLECTVEGTSNPNLYWYRQAAGRGLQLLFYSVGIGQISSEVPQNLSASRPQDRQFILSSKKLLLSDSGFYLCAWEKRGTDTQYFGPGTRLTVL.

This clone was seen once. The rearrangement joins TRBV21-1 to TRBJ1-2. TRBV21-1 is a documented pseudogene. CDR3 length equals 13 residues. The CDR3 DNA follows: TGTGCCAGCAGCAAAGCCCTACCCTATGGCTACACCTTC. The encoded protein is CASSKALPYGYTF.

The chain employs TRBV2 and TRBJ2-7; D is perhaps TRBD2 (6 bases). The CDR3 spans 15 residues. V dropped 8 bases and J dropped 3 bases, with 20 bases sitting between them. The germline V gene has CDR1 SNHLY and CDR2 FYNNEI. The CDR3 loop reads CASGGIDRIFYEQYF. CDR3 bases: TGTGCCAGCGGGGGGATCGATCGGATTTTCTACGAGCAGTACTTC.

This chain joins TRBV28 and TRBJ1-5, with D hard to call. The CDR3 loop spans 16 amino acids. V was cut by 2 bases and J by 4 bases, with 15 bases left in between. The V gene's germline CDR1 is MDHEN and CDR2 SYDVKM. The CDR3 DNA is TGTGCCAGCAGTTTAAGGAGTAGGATCCTAAATCAGCCCCAGCATTTT. Translated: CASSLRSRILNQPQHF.

The chain combines TRBV4-2 with TRBJ2-5; no clear D gene. V was pared by 1 base and J by 3 bases, with 9 bases between. Germline-derived CDR1 and CDR2 are LGHNA and YNFKEQ. The CDR3 runs 14 residues. The CDR3 sequence: CASSQAEPEETQYF. As DNA, the CDR3 is TGTGCCAGCAGCCAAGCAGAACCCGAAGAGACCCAGTACTTC.

Written as DNA, the CDR3 is TGTGCCAGCAGTGTTTCCAGGGAGGGGACAGATACGCAGTATTTT. Amino acid sequence: CASSVSREGTDTQYF. The J gene is TRBJ2-3, the V gene TRBV2, with 7 bases lining up with TRBD2. The germline CDR1 and CDR2 sequences are SNHLY and FYNNEI. CDR3 length: 15 amino acids. V dropped 4 bases and J dropped 3; count of bases not matched to a gene: 7.

This chain uses TRBV9 with TRBJ2-6, with D possibly matching TRBD2 (5 bases). The V gene's germline CDR1 is SGDLS and CDR2 YYNGEE. Trimming cost V 1 base and J 0 bases, with 11 bases left between them. The CDR3 length is 17 residues. CDR3 region: CASSVTDRGSGANVLTF. The CDR3 DNA sequence: TGTGCCAGCAGCGTAACCGACCGGGGCTCTGGGGCCAACGTCCTGACTTTC.

This chain links TRBV5-1 with TRBJ2-3; D gene ambiguous. The CDR3 spans 12 residues. Deletions cut 1 base from V and 4 bases from J, with 4 bases between. CDR1 is SGHRS, CDR2 YFSETQ, per germline. In DNA, the CDR3 is TGCGCCAGCAGCTTGCAATCAGATACGCAGTATTTT. Its translation is CASSLQSDTQYF.

The rearrangement uses TRBV9 and TRBJ1-2; 7 nucleotides line up with TRBD1. The germline V gene encodes CDR1 SGDLS and CDR2 YYNGEE. The CDR3 covers 16 residues. The junction had 14 bases not matched to a gene; V was cut back by 3 bases and J by 6 bases. DNA of the CDR3: TGTGCCAGCAGCGCCCACCCCCAGGGGGAATGGGATGGCTACACCTTC. Amino acids: CASSAHPQGEWDGYTF. The whole variable domain, remainder taken from reference TRBV9 and TRBJ1-2, is DSGVTQTPKHLITATGQRVTLRCSPRSGDLSVYWYQQSLDQGLQFLIQYYNGEERAKGNILERFSAQQFPDLHSELNLSSLELGDSALYFCASSAHPQGEWDGYTFGSGTRLTVV.

The chain has TRBV11-2 and TRBJ1-2; a possible D gene is TRBD1 (5 bases). Germline V lookup: CDR1 SGHAT, CDR2 FQNNGV. Trimming took 0 bases from V and 8 from J, leaving 10 bases between them. This CDR3 has 13 amino acids. The CDR3 sequence is CASSLDPGGGYTF. The CDR3 DNA reads as TGTGCCAGCAGCTTAGATCCCGGGGGAGGCTACACCTTC. Using reference TRBV11-2 and TRBJ1-2 for the parts outside the CDR3, the full variable domain is EAGVAQSPRYKIIEKRQSVAFWCNPISGHATLYWYQQILGQGPKLLIQFQNNGVVDDSQLPKDRFSAERLKGVDSTLKIQPAKLEDSAVYLCASSLDPGGGYTFGSGTRLTVV.

The chain joins TRBV9 to TRBJ2-3; 8 bases are shared with TRBD2. The germline gives CDR1 SGDLS, CDR2 YYNGEE. V lost 5 bases and J lost 1; bases outside the gene matches: 9. CDR3 length equals 16 residues. CDR3 in amino acids: CASRPTSGLGTDTQYF. In nucleotides, the CDR3 is TGTGCCAGCAGGCCCACTAGCGGACTAGGCACAGATACGCAGTATTTT.